The 10 T cell receptor beta chains in this list originate from one sample, sequenced in a study of T cell changes during pregnancy in multiple sclerosis. Method: immunoSEQ multiplex PCR; TCRdb's copy keeps in-frame clones and lacks some. The table shows 93,000 or so clones, with approximately 90% occurring only once. Specimen: peripheral blood, collected before pregnancy. The receptors were sampled from a female donor with multiple sclerosis, enrolled in a pregnancy study.

This chain connects TRBV5-8 to TRBJ1-1, with D possibly matching TRBD1 (5 bases). This CDR3 has 14 amino acids. Trimming shortened V by 0 bases and J by 7 bases, and 13 bases separated the two germline ends. In germline, CDR1 is SGHTS, CDR2 YDEGEE. In DNA form, the CDR3 reads TGTGCCAGCAGCTTGGGCAGGGATAATAGTGAAGCTTTCTTT. It is translated as CASSLGRDNSEAFF.

V and J are TRBV30 and TRBJ2-7; 7 nucleotides match TRBD1. This CDR3 contains 15 residues. Germline-derived CDR1 and CDR2 are GTSNPN and SVGIG (reference sequence). V gave up 2 bases and J gave up 0 bases; unmatched junction bases: 7. The CDR3 sequence is CAWSLGGRSSYEQYF. The CDR3 DNA reads as TGTGCCTGGAGTCTAGGGGGCAGGAGCTCCTACGAGCAGTACTTC.

The chain is built from TRBV4-2 and TRBJ2-7; a possible D gene is TRBD2 (6 bases). Trimming stripped 0 bases from V and 0 bases from J, with 12 bases between. Germline V gene lookup returns CDR1 LGHNA and CDR2 YNFKEQ. This CDR3 contains 16 residues. The CDR3 is CASSQDFGGDSYEQYF. CDR3 in DNA: TGTGCCAGCAGCCAAGATTTTGGCGGGGACTCCTACGAGCAGTACTTC.

The V and J genes are TRBV7-9 and TRBJ2-1; D is uncertain. The CDR3 is made up of 11 amino acids. Germline CDR1 and CDR2: SEHNR and FQNEAQ (reference sequence). V gave up 3 bases and J gave up 7 bases, with 4 bases separating them. The CDR3 loop reads CASSLSNEQFF. CDR3 DNA sequence: TGTGCCAGCAGCTTGAGTAATGAGCAGTTCTTC.

Only one count was recorded for this clone. The CDR3 DNA is TGTGCCAGCAGCTCCACAGGGAGATTAACCTATGGCTACACCTTC. Translating it yields CASSSTGRLTYGYTF. This chain links TRBV5-4 with TRBJ1-2; maybe TRBD1 (6 bases). Germline V gene data show CDR1 as SGHNT and CDR2 as YYREEE (reference sequence). V was cut by 3 bases and J by 4 bases, with 16 bases left in between. The CDR3 length is 15 residues.

V is TRBV7-3 and J is TRBJ2-7; TRBD2 matches at 10 bases. Germline V gives CDR1 SGHTA, CDR2 FQGTGA. The V and J ends lost 5 bases and 1 base, in that order; junction bases with no gene match: 2. The CDR3 extends over 14 amino acids. The CDR3 spells CASSPAGGSYEQYF. The CDR3 DNA follows: TGTGCCAGCAGCCCAGCGGGAGGGTCCTACGAGCAGTACTTC.

V is TRBV7-9 and J is TRBJ2-7, with 7 bases aligning to TRBD2. The CDR3 has 14 residues. V lost 4 bases and J lost 4; bases outside the gene matches: 7. CDR1 is SEHNR and CDR2 is FQNEAQ in the germline V gene (reference sequence). The CDR3 bases are TGTGCCAGCAGCTCCGGGGGGTCGATATACGAGCAGTACTTC. This codes for CASSSGGSIYEQYF.

The chain couples TRBV29-1 to TRBJ1-1, with a weak D call TRBD1 (6 bases). This CDR3 has 11 residues. CDR1 is SQVTM and CDR2 is ANQGSEA in the germline V gene. With 4 bases removed from V and 7 bases from J, the gap between germline ends came to 10 bases. In DNA form, the CDR3 reads TGCAGCGTTGTTGGACAGTTTGAAGCTTTCTTT. Translation: CSVVGQFEAFF.

This clone was seen a few times. The CDR3, as DNA: TGTGCCAGTAGTATTCGACTAGCGGGGGGCATCTCCTACAATGAGCAGTTCTTC. Translation gives CASSIRLAGGISYNEQFF. The V gene is TRBV19, the J gene TRBJ2-1; 13 bases fit TRBD2. The V segment lost 3 bases and the J segment 0 bases; nucleotides outside the gene matches: 5. This CDR3 has 18 residues. Germline V gene data show CDR1 as LNHDA and CDR2 as SQIVND (reference sequence).

CDR3 in amino acids: CASSPRGAQTYTDTQYF. The CDR3 DNA reads as TGTGCCAGCAGCCCCCGAGGAGCGCAGACCTACACAGATACGCAGTATTTT. This chain joins TRBV7-2 and TRBJ2-3; D remains ambiguous. With 5 bases removed from V and 2 bases from J, the gap between germline ends came to 20 bases. CDR3 length equals 17 residues. The germline V gene encodes CDR1 SGHTA and CDR2 FQGNSA.